What follows are 24 T cell receptor beta chains derived from one specimen sequenced in a study of blood T cell repertoires in COVID-19. The repertoire was sequenced with immunoSEQ multiplex PCR; TCRdb's copy has only in-frame clones and lacks some. In the table there are about 68,000 clones, 90% to 95% of which are singletons. Material: peripheral blood. The source of these receptors is a man between 40 and 49 years old with COVID-19, enrolled during active disease.

V usage is TRBV3-1 (or the pseudogene TRBV3-2) and J usage is TRBJ2-4; TRBD2 agrees at 7 bases. J was trimmed by 3 bases and V by 5 bases; bases with no gene match: 7. Germline lookup yields CDR1 LGHDT and CDR2 YNNKEL (reference sequence). The CDR3 is 15 residues long. CDR3 in amino acids: CASSYRGGVKNIQYF. CDR3 nucleotide sequence: TGTGCCAGCAGCTATAGGGGAGGGGTCAAAAACATTCAGTACTTC.

CDR3 in DNA: TGTGCCAGCAGGCAGTCAGTGAACACCGGGGAGCTGTTTTTT. Translation: CASRQSVNTGELFF. The rearrangement joins TRBV28 to TRBJ2-2, with D unresolved. V was trimmed by 6 bases and J by 1 base, leaving 9 bases between them. Germline V gives CDR1 MDHEN, CDR2 SYDVKM. The CDR3 runs to 14 residues.

This sequence joins TRBV3-1 (or the pseudogene TRBV3-2) and TRBJ1-2; no reliable D call. Trimming pared 4 bases from V and 4 bases from J, leaving 13 bases between. The CDR3 loop spans 14 amino acids. The germline V gene has CDR1 LGHDT and CDR2 YNNKEL (reference sequence). CDR3 in amino acids: CASSLQPRGYGYTF. The CDR3 region has the DNA TGTGCCAGCAGCCTACAACCTCGGGGCTATGGCTACACCTTC.

This chain uses TRBV7-3 with TRBJ2-2; D not resolved. Per germline, CDR1 SGHTA and CDR2 FQGTGA. CDR3 length equals 14 residues. The V end lost 5 bases, the J end lost 2 bases, and 9 bases lay between the germline ends. The CDR3 loop reads CASSRYSNTGELFF. For the CDR3, the DNA is TGTGCCAGCAGCCGATACTCAAACACCGGGGAGCTGTTTTTT.

J is TRBJ2-3 and V is TRBV5-1; D gene ambiguous. This CDR3 is built from 13 residues. The germline V gene encodes CDR1 SGHRS and CDR2 YFSETQ. Between the trimmed V and J ends, which lost 1 base and 0 bases, there was a span of 3 bases. The CDR3: CASSLLSTDTQYF. As DNA, the CDR3 is TGCGCCAGCAGCTTGCTTAGCACAGATACGCAGTATTTT.

V and J are TRBV5-1 and TRBJ2-3; 12 nucleotides match TRBD1. This CDR3 spans 17 amino acids. CDR1 and CDR2 (germline): SGHRS, YFSETQ. J lost 3 bases, V lost 4 bases, and 9 bases had no gene match. CDR3 sequence (DNA): TGCGCCAGCAGCCCCCCGGGACAGGGGGCGCGTACAGATACGCAGTATTTT. This gives the protein CASSPPGQGARTDTQYF. Together with reference TRBV5-1 and TRBJ2-3, the CDR3 gives the full variable domain: KAGVTQTPRYLIKTRGQQVTLSCSPISGHRSVSWYQQTPGQGLQFLFEYFSETQRNKGNFPGRFSGRQFSNSRSEMNVSTLELGDSALYLCASSPPGQGARTDTQYFGPGTRLTVL.

This rearrangement joins TRBV2 to TRBJ2-7; D uncertain. This CDR3 spans 15 amino acids. Germline V gives CDR1 SNHLY, CDR2 FYNNEI. The germline V and J ends were trimmed by 3 bases and 0 bases, with 12 bases remaining between them. CDR3 loop: CASSEVAGSSYEQYF. CDR3 nucleotide sequence: TGTGCCAGCAGTGAGGTGGCAGGAAGCTCCTACGAGCAGTACTTC.

The V and J genes are TRBV2 and TRBJ2-5; TRBD2 matches 10 bases. Germline CDR1 SNHLY, CDR2 FYNNEI. The junction had 6 bases not matched to a gene; V was cut back by 2 bases and J by 3 bases. The CDR3 contains 16 residues. CDR3 bases: TGTGCCAGCAGTGAATGGAGTACTAGCGGGAAAGAGACCCAGTACTTC. Amino acid sequence: CASSEWSTSGKETQYF.

This chain uses TRBV10-3 with TRBJ1-5, with unresolved D. Germline V gene sequence: CDR1 ENHRY, CDR2 SYGVKD. Between the trimmed V and J ends, which lost 7 bases and 6 bases, there was a span of 13 bases. This CDR3 spans 13 amino acids. The CDR3 DNA is TGTGCCATCACTATTGGAGAGGGTCAGCCCCAGCATTTT. This sequence encodes CAITIGEGQPQHF.

This sequence joins TRBV6-5 and TRBJ1-2, with a weak D call TRBD1 (5 bases). The CDR3 is 13 amino acids. V was trimmed by 5 bases and J by 7 bases, leaving 14 bases between them. Per the germline V gene, CDR1 is MNHEY and CDR2 is SVGAGI. DNA of the CDR3: TGTGCCAGCAGTACTATTGGGAGGGGTGGCTACACCTTC. It yields the protein CASSTIGRGGYTF.

The V call is TRBV5-1, the J call TRBJ1-4; the match to TRBD1 covers 7 bases. The germline V gene has CDR1 SGHRS and CDR2 YFSETQ. The V and J ends lost 4 bases and 4 bases, in that order; junction bases with no gene match: 4. CDR3 size: 14 residues. CDR3 nucleotides: TGCGCCAGCAGCCCGACAGGGAGTAATGAAAAACTGTTTTTT. Translation: CASSPTGSNEKLFF.

The rearrangement links TRBV6-5 to TRBJ1-2; a weak D match, TRBD1 (5 bases). The V end lost 0 bases, the J end lost 8 bases, and 13 bases lay between the germline ends. Per the germline V gene, CDR1 is MNHEY and CDR2 is SVGAGI. This CDR3 spans 14 amino acids. The CDR3 DNA sequence: TGTGCCAGCAGTTACTCCCACTCCCAGGGCGGCTACACCTTC. Its translation: CASSYSHSQGGYTF.

The rearrangement joins TRBV10-1 to TRBJ1-5, with D possibly being TRBD1 (6 bases). CDR1 WNHNN and CDR2 SYGVQD come from the germline V gene (reference sequence). The CDR3 is 13 amino acids. V lost 7 bases and J lost 7, with 14 bases in between. CDR3 sequence reads: CASTAGVGQPQHF. As DNA, the CDR3 is TGCGCCAGCACTGCAGGGGTGGGGCAGCCCCAGCATTTT.

V is TRBV5-1 and J is TRBJ1-3, with 9 bases fitting TRBD1. Per germline, CDR1 SGHRS and CDR2 YFSETQ. Trimming at V came to 4 bases and at J to 4 bases, leaving 9 bases not matched to a gene. The CDR3 loop spans 16 amino acids. The CDR3 sequence: CASSTQTGGTGNTIYF. The CDR3, as DNA: TGCGCCAGCAGCACTCAGACAGGGGGTACCGGAAACACCATATATTTT.

The gene calls are TRBV15 and TRBJ1-4; 9 bases align to TRBD1. The CDR3 consists of 15 residues. Germline lookup yields CDR1 LNHNV and CDR2 YYDKDF (reference sequence). V shed 5 bases and J 6 bases; nucleotides not matched to a gene: 7. CDR3 in amino acids: CATSGLDRGDEKLFF. CDR3 DNA sequence: TGTGCCACCAGCGGTCTGGACAGGGGCGATGAAAAACTGTTTTTT.

The chain uses TRBV6-4 and TRBJ2-7; D gene unclear. Germline values: CDR1 MRHNA, CDR2 SNTAGT. Trimming shortened V by 1 base and J by 3 bases, and 13 bases separated the two germline ends. This CDR3 is built from 15 residues. The CDR3 loop reads CASSDCRRQFYEQYF. As DNA, the CDR3 is TGTGCCAGCAGTGACTGTAGGCGGCAGTTCTACGAGCAGTACTTC.

This sequence joins TRBV19 and TRBJ2-2, with TRBD1 matching over 11 bases. The CDR3 consists of 16 residues. Germline V gene data show CDR1 as LNHDA and CDR2 as SQIVND (reference sequence). Trimming took 5 bases from V and 4 from J; bases not matched to a gene: 6. The CDR3 DNA follows: TGTGCCAGTAGTCTTGGACAGGGGGCTGGCACCGGGGAGCTGTTTTTT. Its protein product is CASSLGQGAGTGELFF.

The chain has TRBV20-1 and TRBJ2-7, with D maybe TRBD2 (5 bases). Trimming left V 6 bases short and J 5 bases short, with 5 bases between. The CDR3 is made up of 9 amino acids. Germline V gives CDR1 DFQATT, CDR2 SNEGSKA (reference sequence). CDR3 region: CSAGDEQYF. Here the CDR3 DNA reads TGCAGTGCCGGGGACGAGCAGTACTTC.

This chain links TRBV5-1 with TRBJ2-3; weak D call: TRBD2 (5 bases). The CDR3 is 15 amino acids. Trimming cost V 4 bases and J 6 bases, with 18 bases left between them. Germline CDR1 reads SGHRS; CDR2 reads YFSETQ. This CDR3 reads CASSEGLSRADTQYF. Written as DNA, the CDR3 is TGCGCCAGCAGCGAGGGCCTCTCTAGGGCCGATACGCAGTATTTT.

This chain joins TRBV6-2 or TRBV6-3 and TRBJ1-6; 8 bases align to TRBD1. J lost 14 bases, V lost 3 bases, and 12 bases had no gene match. The CDR3 totals 15 residues. The germline CDR1 and CDR2 sequences are MNHEY and SVGEGT. DNA of the CDR3: TGTGCCAGCAGTTATCCCGGACAGGGATCCGAGACCCTCCACTTT. Amino acids: CASSYPGQGSETLHF.

The V and J genes are TRBV21-1 and TRBJ1-5; the table calls TRBD1, which could not be checked here. TRBV21-1 is marked as a pseudogene. The CDR3 runs 14 residues. CDR3 sequence: CASSKCRSNQPQHF. CDR3 DNA sequence: TGTGCCAGCAGCAAATGCAGGAGCAATCAGCCCCAGCATTTT.

The chain links TRBV7-2 to TRBJ2-5, with D unclear. Looked up from germline, CDR1 is SGHTA and CDR2 is FQGNSA. The germline V and J ends were trimmed by 2 bases and 3 bases, with 7 bases remaining between them. This CDR3 contains 13 residues. CDR3 in amino acids: CASSLPREETQYF. CDR3 in DNA: TGTGCCAGCAGCTTACCTCGGGAAGAGACCCAGTACTTC.

The rearrangement joins TRBV4-2 to TRBJ2-2, with 7 bases identical to TRBD1. The CDR3 spans 14 residues. Unmatched junction bases numbered 3, after V lost 4 bases and J lost 4 bases. The germline gives CDR1 LGHNA, CDR2 YNFKEQ. CDR3 protein: CASSRQGVTGELFF. The DNA of the CDR3 is TGTGCCAGCAGCCGACAGGGAGTCACCGGGGAGCTGTTTTTT.

V is TRBV30 and J is TRBJ2-5; a weak D match, TRBD2 (7 bases). The V and J ends lost 2 bases and 3 bases respectively, with 13 bases between them. The germline V gene has CDR1 GTSNPN and CDR2 SVGIG (reference sequence). The CDR3 extends over 14 amino acids. Here the CDR3 DNA reads TGTGCCTGGAGTCCCGGGGGGCCAGAAGAGACCCAGTACTTC. Its translation is CAWSPGGPEETQYF.